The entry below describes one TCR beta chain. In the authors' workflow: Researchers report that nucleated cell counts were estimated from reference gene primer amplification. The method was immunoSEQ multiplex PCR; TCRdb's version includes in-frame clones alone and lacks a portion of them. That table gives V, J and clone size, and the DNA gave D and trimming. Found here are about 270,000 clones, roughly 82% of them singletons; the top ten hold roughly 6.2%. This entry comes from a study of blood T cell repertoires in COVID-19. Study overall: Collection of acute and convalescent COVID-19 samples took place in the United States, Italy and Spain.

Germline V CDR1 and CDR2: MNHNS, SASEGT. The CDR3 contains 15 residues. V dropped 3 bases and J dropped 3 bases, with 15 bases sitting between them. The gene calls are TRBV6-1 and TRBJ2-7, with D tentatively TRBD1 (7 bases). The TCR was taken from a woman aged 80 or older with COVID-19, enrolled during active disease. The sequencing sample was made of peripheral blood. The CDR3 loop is CASSDRGGTVYEQYV. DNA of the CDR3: TGTGCCAGCAGTGACAGAGGAGGGACAGTCTACGAGCAGTACGTC.